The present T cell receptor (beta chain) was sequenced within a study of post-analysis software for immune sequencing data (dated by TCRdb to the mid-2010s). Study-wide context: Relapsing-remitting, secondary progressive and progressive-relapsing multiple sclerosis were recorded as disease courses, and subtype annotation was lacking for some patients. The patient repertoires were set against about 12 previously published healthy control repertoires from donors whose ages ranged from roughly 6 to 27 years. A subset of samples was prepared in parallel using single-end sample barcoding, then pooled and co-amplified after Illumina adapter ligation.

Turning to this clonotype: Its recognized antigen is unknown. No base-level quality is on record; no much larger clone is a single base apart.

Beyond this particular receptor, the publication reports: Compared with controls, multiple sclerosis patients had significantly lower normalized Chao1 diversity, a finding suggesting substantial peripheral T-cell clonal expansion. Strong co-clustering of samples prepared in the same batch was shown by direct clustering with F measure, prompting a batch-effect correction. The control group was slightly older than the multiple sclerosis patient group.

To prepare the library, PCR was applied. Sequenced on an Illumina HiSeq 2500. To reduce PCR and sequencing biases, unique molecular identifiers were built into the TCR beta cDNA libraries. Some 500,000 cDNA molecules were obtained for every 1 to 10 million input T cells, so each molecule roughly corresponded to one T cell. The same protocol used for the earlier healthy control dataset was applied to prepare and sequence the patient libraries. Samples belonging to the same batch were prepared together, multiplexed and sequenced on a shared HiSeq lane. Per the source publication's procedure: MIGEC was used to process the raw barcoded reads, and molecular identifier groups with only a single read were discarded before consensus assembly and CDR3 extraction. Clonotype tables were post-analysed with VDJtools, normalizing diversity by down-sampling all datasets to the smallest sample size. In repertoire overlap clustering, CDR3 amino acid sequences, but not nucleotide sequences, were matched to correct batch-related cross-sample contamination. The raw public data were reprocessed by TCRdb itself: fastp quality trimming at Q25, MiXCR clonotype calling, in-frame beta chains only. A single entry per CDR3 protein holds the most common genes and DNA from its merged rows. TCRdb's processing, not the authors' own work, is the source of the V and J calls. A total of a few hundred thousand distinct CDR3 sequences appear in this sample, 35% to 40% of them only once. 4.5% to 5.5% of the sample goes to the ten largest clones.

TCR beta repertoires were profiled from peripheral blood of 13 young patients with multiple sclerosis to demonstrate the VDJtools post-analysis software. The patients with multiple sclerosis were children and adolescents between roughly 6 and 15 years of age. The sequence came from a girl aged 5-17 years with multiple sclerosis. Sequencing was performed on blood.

The sequenced DNA is TGCGCCAGCAGTGAATCTAGCGGGAGTTTTTCCTACGAGCAGTACTTC. Its protein product is CASSESSGSFSYEQYF. The chain was built from TRBV10-2 and TRBJ2-7; 10 nucleotides in the junction match TRBD2. CDR1 is given as WSHSY and CDR2 as SAAADI, both from the germline V gene. At the junction V is shortened by 3 bases and J by 1 base; bases outside the gene matches: 6. From the cysteine up to the phenylalanine, the CDR3 has a length of 16 residues. The only DNA kept is the CDR3, 48 bases in frame from the first base.